Listed below are T cell receptor beta chains from one sample, sequenced in a study of OX40 agonist ivuxolimab in advanced cancers. The protocol was immunoSEQ multiplex PCR, while the TCRdb copy is restricted to in-frame clones and leaves out a portion. This sample carries 11,000 to 15,000 clones, roughly 80% of them seen once, and the ten largest clones take 30% to 35%. The material sequenced was CD4+ or CD8+ T cells sorted from blood, taken in a trial of the OX40 agonist ivuxolimab. These receptors all stem from an adult with an advanced solid tumor such as melanoma, head and neck, liver or kidney cancer. Each CDR3 is given with its conserved first and last residue. The D gene is left open where the match is weak. Rows give clone size only sometimes, using once, few, many, or a class for an expanded clone.

j_call: TRBJ2-7
d_call: .
clone_size: .
v_call: TRBV13
cdr3_nt: TGTGCCAGCAGCACGGTGAGCTCCTACGAGCAGTACTTC
cdr3_aa: CASSTVSSYEQYF

j_call: TRBJ2-1
d_call: TRBD2
clone_size: .
v_call: TRBV11-2
cdr3_nt: TGTGCCAGCAGGCGGACGTTGGGGTCTAGCGGTTACTCCAATGAGCAGTTCTTC
cdr3_aa: CASRRTLGSSGYSNEQFF

j_call: TRBJ2-7
d_call: TRBD1
clone_size: .
v_call: TRBV5-6
cdr3_nt: TGTGCCAGCAGCCGTGAAGGGACAGGGGTTGGGAAGCAGTACTTC
cdr3_aa: CASSREGTGVGKQYF

j_call: TRBJ2-5
d_call: .
clone_size: once
v_call: TRBV15
cdr3_nt: TGTGCCACCAGCAGAGATCGGGGACCCGGTCGAACCCAGTACTTC
cdr3_aa: CATSRDRGPGRTQYF

j_call: TRBJ2-7
d_call: .
clone_size: .
v_call: TRBV30
cdr3_nt: TGTGCCTGGAGTGTACCCAGGGGTATCTACGAGCAGTACTTC
cdr3_aa: CAWSVPRGIYEQYF

j_call: TRBJ2-7
d_call: .
clone_size: .
v_call: TRBV29-1
cdr3_nt: TGCAGCGCTCTCAAGGAGTGGCCCTACGAGCAGTACTTC
cdr3_aa: CSALKEWPYEQYF

j_call: TRBJ2-1
d_call: .
clone_size: .
v_call: TRBV5-4
cdr3_nt: TGTGCCAGCGGGGGGCTAGCGGACTCCTACAATGAGCAGTTCTTC
cdr3_aa: CASGGLADSYNEQFF

j_call: TRBJ2-2
d_call: .
clone_size: .
v_call: TRBV9
cdr3_nt: TGTGCCAGCAGCGTCTACGGGACATACACCGGGGAGCTGTTTTTT
cdr3_aa: CASSVYGTYTGELFF

j_call: TRBJ2-5
d_call: TRBD2
clone_size: .
v_call: TRBV5-6
cdr3_nt: TGTGCCAGCAGCTGGGGACTAGCGGGAGAGACCCAGTACTTC
cdr3_aa: CASSWGLAGETQYF

j_call: TRBJ2-7
d_call: TRBD1
clone_size: .
v_call: TRBV13
cdr3_nt: TGTGCCAGCAGCTTAGTCGGACAGGGGTCGAAAGAGCAGTACTTC
cdr3_aa: CASSLVGQGSKEQYF

j_call: TRBJ2-1
d_call: .
clone_size: .
v_call: TRBV7-7
cdr3_nt: TGTGCTAGCAGCGAGGCCGGGGGTGAGCAGTTCTTC
cdr3_aa: CASSEAGGEQFF

j_call: TRBJ1-2
d_call: TRBD1
clone_size: once
v_call: TRBV27
cdr3_nt: TGTGCCAGCAGTTCCGCCGGGACAGGGGTTACCTATGGCTACACCTTC
cdr3_aa: CASSSAGTGVTYGYTF

j_call: TRBJ2-5
d_call: .
clone_size: .
v_call: TRBV5-4
cdr3_nt: TGTGCCAGCAGCTTGGCGGGGGTTGGGGAGACCCAGTACTTC
cdr3_aa: CASSLAGVGETQYF

j_call: TRBJ1-2
d_call: TRBD1
clone_size: .
v_call: TRBV29-1
cdr3_nt: TGCAGCGTTGTGGGACAGGGGATTAGAGATGGCTACACCTTC
cdr3_aa: CSVVGQGIRDGYTF

j_call: TRBJ2-1
d_call: .
clone_size: .
v_call: TRBV5-6
cdr3_nt: TGTGCCAGCAGCTTAGGCTCAAGGGATGAGCAGTTCTTC
cdr3_aa: CASSLGSRDEQFF

j_call: TRBJ2-7
d_call: .
clone_size: .
v_call: TRBV11-2
cdr3_nt: TGTGCCAGCAGCTTAACTACCGGGCCCGCGGGCTACGAGCAGTACTTC
cdr3_aa: CASSLTTGPAGYEQYF

j_call: TRBJ2-1
d_call: TRBD2
clone_size: .
v_call: TRBV5-6
cdr3_nt: TGTGCCAGCATCGGGCTAGCGGGAGTGGGTGGGGAGGTGCAGTTCTTC
cdr3_aa: CASIGLAGVGGEVQFF

j_call: TRBJ2-1
d_call: .
clone_size: once
v_call: TRBV27
cdr3_nt: TGTGCCAGCAGTGTTAACCGGGACAACTACAATGAGCAGTTCTTC
cdr3_aa: CASSVNRDNYNEQFF

j_call: TRBJ1-4
d_call: .
clone_size: .
v_call: TRBV4-2
cdr3_nt: TGTGCCAGCAGCCAATATCTGGCAACTAATGAAAAACTGTTTTTT
cdr3_aa: CASSQYLATNEKLFF

j_call: TRBJ1-1
d_call: .
clone_size: .
v_call: TRBV4-2
cdr3_nt: TGTGCCAGCAGCTTGGTTCCGGGGTGGAACACTGAAGCTTTCTTT
cdr3_aa: CASSLVPGWNTEAFF

j_call: TRBJ2-7
d_call: .
clone_size: .
v_call: TRBV5-1
cdr3_nt: TGCGCCAGCAGCAGGGTTTTCAGGGCCTACGAGCAGTACTTC
cdr3_aa: CASSRVFRAYEQYF

j_call: TRBJ2-7
d_call: .
clone_size: .
v_call: TRBV5-4
cdr3_nt: TGTGCCAGCAGCTTGGGCCCAGAATACGAGCAGTACTTC
cdr3_aa: CASSLGPEYEQYF

j_call: TRBJ2-7
d_call: .
clone_size: .
v_call: TRBV2
cdr3_nt: TGTGCCAGCAACCCCGGTTCCACCAGCTCCTACGAGCAGTACTTC
cdr3_aa: CASNPGSTSSYEQYF